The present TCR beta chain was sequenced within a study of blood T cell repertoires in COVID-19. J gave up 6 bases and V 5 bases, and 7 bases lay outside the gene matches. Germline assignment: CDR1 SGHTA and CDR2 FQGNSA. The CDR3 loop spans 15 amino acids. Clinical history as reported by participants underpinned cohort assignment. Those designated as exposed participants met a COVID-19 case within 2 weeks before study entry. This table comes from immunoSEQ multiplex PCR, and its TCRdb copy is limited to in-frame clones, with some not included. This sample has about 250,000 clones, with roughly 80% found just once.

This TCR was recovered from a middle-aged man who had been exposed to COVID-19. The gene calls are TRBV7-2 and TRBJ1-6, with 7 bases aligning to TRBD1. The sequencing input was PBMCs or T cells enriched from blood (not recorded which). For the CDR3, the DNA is TGTGCCAGCAGCCGCCCGACAGGGATTAATTCACCCCTCCACTTT. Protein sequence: CASSRPTGINSPLHF.